This T cell receptor (beta chain) was recorded in a study of cytomegalovirus exposure and HLA in healthy donors. The PCR contained 60 Vbeta and 13 Jbeta primers. Generated by immunoSEQ multiplex PCR, the TCRdb table keeps only in-frame clones and is missing some. The sample gives over 200,000 clones, about 84% of which show up once; around 1.4% is in the top ten. Study outcomes and limitations: Sequence variants that were highly shared formed a cluster that was likely a sequencing artifact.

On this clone itself: The target antigen is unknown.

This CDR3 comprises 18 residues. Germline V gene lookup returns CDR1 SGHRS and CDR2 YFSETQ. V lost 1 base, J lost 4 bases, and 13 bases stayed unmatched. All the people who gave samples were healthy bone marrow donors. This sequence was found in a human donor in good health. Source material: PBMCs. The V call is TRBV5-1, the J call TRBJ2-1, with 8 positions matching TRBD2. The DNA of the CDR3 is TGCGCCAGCAGCTTGCCCCGTAGCGGGGAACTTAAATACAATGAGCAGTTCTTC. It specifies CASSLPRSGELKYNEQFF.